This entry features one T cell receptor beta chain sequence. Its specificity is unknown. This record belongs to a study of cytomegalovirus exposure and HLA in healthy donors. Study findings and constraints: Another analysis was done later, and it associated approximately 15,000 TCR beta sequences with HLA alleles at 0.05 false discovery rate. Some TCR beta chains (roughly 150 of them) were listed as cytomegalovirus-associated.

Likely unrecorded immune exposures existed in these nominally healthy donors. The study ran its PCR with 60 Vbeta and 13 Jbeta primers. Here immunoSEQ multiplex PCR was the method, and the copy in TCRdb shows in-frame clones only, minus some. Of 84,000 or so clones detected, around 77% appear once; the ten largest clones hold about 3.8%. Germline V gene sequence: CDR1 MGHRA, CDR2 YSYEKL. The CDR3 has 15 residues. Trimming took off 1 base at V and 4 bases at J, with 13 bases between the two ends. The source material was PBMCs. This sequence joins TRBV4-1 and TRBJ1-1, with D perhaps TRBD1 (5 bases). This TCR was sampled from a man younger than 40 in good health and CMV-seronegative. As DNA, the CDR3 is TGCGCCAGCAGCCAAGGTCAGGGAATGACCACTGAAGCTTTCTTT. Translation gives CASSQGQGMTTEAFF.